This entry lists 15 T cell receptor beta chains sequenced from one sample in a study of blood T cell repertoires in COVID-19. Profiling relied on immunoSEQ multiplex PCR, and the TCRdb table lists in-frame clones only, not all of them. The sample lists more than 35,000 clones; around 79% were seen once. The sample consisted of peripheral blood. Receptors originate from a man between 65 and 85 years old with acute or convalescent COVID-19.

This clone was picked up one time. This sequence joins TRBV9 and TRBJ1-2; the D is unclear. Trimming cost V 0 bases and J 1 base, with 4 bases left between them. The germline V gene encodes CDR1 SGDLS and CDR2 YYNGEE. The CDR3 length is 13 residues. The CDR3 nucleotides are TGTGCCAGCAGCGTAGTGAGTAACTATGGCTACACCTTC. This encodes CASSVVSNYGYTF.

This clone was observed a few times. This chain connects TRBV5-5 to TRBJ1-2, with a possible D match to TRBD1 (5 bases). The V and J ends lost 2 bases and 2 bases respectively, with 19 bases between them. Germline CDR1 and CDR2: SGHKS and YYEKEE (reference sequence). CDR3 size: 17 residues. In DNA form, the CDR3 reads TGTGCCAGCAGCTTATCCTTTCTGGACACGATCAACTATGGCTACACCTTC. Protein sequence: CASSLSFLDTINYGYTF.

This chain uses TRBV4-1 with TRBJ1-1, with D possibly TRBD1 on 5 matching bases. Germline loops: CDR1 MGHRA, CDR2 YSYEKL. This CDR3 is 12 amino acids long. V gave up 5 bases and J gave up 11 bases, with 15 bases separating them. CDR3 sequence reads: CASSSPARGAFF. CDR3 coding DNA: TGCGCCAGCAGCTCTCCGGCCCGGGGGGCTTTCTTT.

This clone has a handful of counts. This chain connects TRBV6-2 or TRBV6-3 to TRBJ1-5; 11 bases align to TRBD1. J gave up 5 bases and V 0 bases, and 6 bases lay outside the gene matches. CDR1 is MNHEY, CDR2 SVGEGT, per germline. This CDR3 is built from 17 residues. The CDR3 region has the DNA TGTGCCAGCAGTTACTCGGTCGGGACAGGGGGGCATCAGCCCCAGCATTTT. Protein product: CASSYSVGTGGHQPQHF.

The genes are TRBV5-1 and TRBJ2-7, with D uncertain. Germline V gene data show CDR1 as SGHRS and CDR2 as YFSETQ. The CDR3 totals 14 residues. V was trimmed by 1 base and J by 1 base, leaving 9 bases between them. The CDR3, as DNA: TGCGCCAGCAGCTTGTCCACAGCTTCCTACGAGCAGTACTTC. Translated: CASSLSTASYEQYF.

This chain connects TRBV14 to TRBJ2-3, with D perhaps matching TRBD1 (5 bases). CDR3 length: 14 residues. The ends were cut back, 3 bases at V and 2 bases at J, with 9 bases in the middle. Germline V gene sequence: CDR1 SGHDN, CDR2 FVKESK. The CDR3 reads CASSQGRHTDTQYF. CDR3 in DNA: TGTGCCAGCAGCCAGGGGCGGCACACAGATACGCAGTATTTT.

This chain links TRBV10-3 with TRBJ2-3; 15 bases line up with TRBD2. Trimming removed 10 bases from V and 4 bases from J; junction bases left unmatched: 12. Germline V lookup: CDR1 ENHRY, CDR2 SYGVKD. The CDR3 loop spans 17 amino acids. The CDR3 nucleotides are TGTGCCACCTCCGGGACTAGCGGGAGGTCCTCCCCAGATACGCAGTATTTT. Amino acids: CATSGTSGRSSPDTQYF.

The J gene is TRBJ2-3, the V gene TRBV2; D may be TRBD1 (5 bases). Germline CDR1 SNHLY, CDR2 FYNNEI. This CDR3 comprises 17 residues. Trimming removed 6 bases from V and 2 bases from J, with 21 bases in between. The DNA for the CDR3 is TGTGCCAGCAGGGCCCCCTTAGGGGCCGTAGTCACAGATACGCAGTATTTT. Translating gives CASRAPLGAVVTDTQYF.

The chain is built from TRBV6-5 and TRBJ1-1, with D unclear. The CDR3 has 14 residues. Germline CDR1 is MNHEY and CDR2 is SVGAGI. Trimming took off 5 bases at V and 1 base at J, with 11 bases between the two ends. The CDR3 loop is CASSPTAGNTEAFF. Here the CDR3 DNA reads TGTGCCAGCAGTCCCACCGCGGGGAACACTGAAGCTTTCTTT.

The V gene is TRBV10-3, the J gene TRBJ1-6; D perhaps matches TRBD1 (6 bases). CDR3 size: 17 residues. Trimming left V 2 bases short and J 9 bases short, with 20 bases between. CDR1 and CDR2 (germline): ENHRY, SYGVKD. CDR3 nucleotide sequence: TGTGCCATCAGTGAGAACAGGGTTTTAAAACAGGGTTCACCCCTCCACTTT. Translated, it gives CAISENRVLKQGSPLHF.

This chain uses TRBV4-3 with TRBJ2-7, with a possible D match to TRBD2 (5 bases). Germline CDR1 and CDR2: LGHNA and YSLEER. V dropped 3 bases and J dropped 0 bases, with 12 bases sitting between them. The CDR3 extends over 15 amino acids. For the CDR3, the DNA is TGCGCCAGCAGCCAGGAGACTGGGAGCTCCTACGAGCAGTACTTC. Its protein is CASSQETGSSYEQYF.

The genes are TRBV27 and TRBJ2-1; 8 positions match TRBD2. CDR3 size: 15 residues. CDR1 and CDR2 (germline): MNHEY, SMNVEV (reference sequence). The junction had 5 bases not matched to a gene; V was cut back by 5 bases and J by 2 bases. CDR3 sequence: CASSGPGGTYNEQFF. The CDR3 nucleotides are TGTGCCAGCAGTGGACCGGGAGGGACCTACAATGAGCAGTTCTTC.

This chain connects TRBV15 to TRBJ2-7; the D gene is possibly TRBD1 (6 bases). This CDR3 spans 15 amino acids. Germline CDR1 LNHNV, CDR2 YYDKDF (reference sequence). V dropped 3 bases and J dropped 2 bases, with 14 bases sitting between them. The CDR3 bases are TGTGCCACCAGCAGCGCCGACAGGCCACCCTACGAGCAGTACTTC. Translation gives CATSSADRPPYEQYF.

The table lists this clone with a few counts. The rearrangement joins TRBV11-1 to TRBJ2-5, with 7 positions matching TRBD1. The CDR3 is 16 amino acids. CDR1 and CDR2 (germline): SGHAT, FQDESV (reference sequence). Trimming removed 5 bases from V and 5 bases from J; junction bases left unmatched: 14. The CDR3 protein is CASSAGDSLRDETQYF. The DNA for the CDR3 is TGTGCCAGCAGCGCCGGGGACAGCCTGAGGGACGAGACCCAGTACTTC. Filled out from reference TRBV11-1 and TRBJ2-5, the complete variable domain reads EAEVAQSPRYKITEKSQAVAFWCDPISGHATLYWYRQILGQGPELLVQFQDESVVDDSQLPKDRFSAERLKGVDSTLKIQPAELGDSAMYLCASSAGDSLRDETQYFGPGTRLLVL.

The CDR3 spells CASSPVGRQGDSPLHF. Here the CDR3 DNA reads TGTGCCAGCTCACCAGTGGGTCGCCAGGGTGATTCACCCCTCCACTTT. V is TRBV18 and J is TRBJ1-6; perhaps TRBD1 as D (5 bases). Germline CDR1 KGHSH, CDR2 LQKENI. V was cut by 2 bases and J by 8 bases, with 16 bases left in between. There are 16 residues in the CDR3.